These 18 T cell receptor beta chains share one sample of origin, sequenced in a study of cytomegalovirus exposure and HLA in healthy donors. A multiplex PCR was run with 60 Vbeta primers and 13 Jbeta primers. Only in-frame clones appear in the TCRdb table, and some are missing; sequencing was by immunoSEQ multiplex PCR. The table shows some 180,000 clones, with about 80% occurring only once. The sequenced sample was PBMCs. These receptors all stem from a woman in her 30s in good health and CMV-seropositive.

The chain combines TRBV28 with TRBJ1-3; TRBD1 might be the D (5 bases). In germline, CDR1 is MDHEN, CDR2 SYDVKM. Trimming shortened V by 3 bases and J by 0 bases, and 9 bases separated the two germline ends. The CDR3 runs 15 residues. CDR3 protein: CASSLWGSSGNTIYF. As DNA, the CDR3 is TGTGCCAGCAGTTTGTGGGGCAGCTCTGGAAACACCATATATTTT.

This chain joins TRBV28 and TRBJ2-1; 8 nucleotides align to TRBD1. V shed 5 bases and J 14 bases; nucleotides not matched to a gene: 11. CDR1 is MDHEN and CDR2 is SYDVKM in the germline V gene. This CDR3 is 13 amino acids long. The CDR3 DNA reads TGTGCCAGCAGTCTACATCCGGAGACAGGGGAGTTCTTC. Translating gives CASSLHPETGEFF.

The chain has TRBV6-1 and TRBJ2-7; TRBD1 might be the D (5 bases). V was clipped by 8 bases and J by 6 bases, with 17 bases between them. Germline lookup yields CDR1 MNHNS and CDR2 SASEGT. This CDR3 has 13 amino acids. This chain's CDR3 is CASDSGSSSEQYF. CDR3 coding DNA: TGTGCCAGCGACAGTGGATCGAGTTCCGAGCAGTACTTC.

This clone was observed a few times. The rearrangement joins TRBV6-5 to TRBJ2-3; 8 bases are a match to TRBD1. V dropped 3 bases and J dropped 1; count of bases not matched to a gene: 6. This CDR3 spans 16 amino acids. Germline V CDR1 and CDR2: MNHEY, SVGAGI. CDR3 sequence reads: CASSYPPGQGTDTQYF. CDR3 coding DNA: TGTGCCAGCAGTTATCCTCCGGGACAGGGCACAGATACGCAGTATTTT.

J is TRBJ2-7 and V is TRBV28; D is undetermined. V lost 7 bases and J 6 bases, leaving 10 bases between the germline ends. CDR1 is MDHEN, CDR2 SYDVKM, per germline. The CDR3 has 11 amino acids. The CDR3 region has the DNA TGTGCCAGCAAGCATTTATTCGAGCAGTACTTC. Protein product: CASKHLFEQYF.

The rearrangement joins TRBV4-3 to TRBJ1-2; 7 bases are shared with TRBD1. This CDR3 region has 14 residues. Germline V CDR1 and CDR2: LGHNA, YSLEER. Unmatched junction bases numbered 4, after V lost 2 bases and J lost 4 bases. CDR3 sequence (DNA): TGCGCCAGCAGCCAATCCCAGGGGGTCTATGGCTACACCTTC. The encoded protein is CASSQSQGVYGYTF.

The chain recombines TRBV6-1 with TRBJ2-5, with 9 bases fitting TRBD1. Trimming cost V 6 bases and J 4 bases; bases outside gene matches: 9. This CDR3 is built from 15 residues. Germline-derived CDR1 and CDR2 are MNHNS and SASEGT. The CDR3 DNA is TGTGCCAGCAGAAGAACCGGGACAGGGACAGAGACCCAGTACTTC. Amino acid sequence: CASRRTGTGTETQYF.

The chain uses TRBV5-1 and TRBJ2-7; 8 bases fit TRBD1. The trim removed 5 bases at V and 1 base at J, leaving 5 bases unmatched. Germline V gene sequence: CDR1 SGHRS, CDR2 YFSETQ. The CDR3 extends over 14 amino acids. The CDR3 protein is CASRRDRGSYEQYF. CDR3 sequence (DNA): TGCGCCAGCAGACGTGACAGGGGATCCTACGAGCAGTACTTC.

The gene calls are TRBV5-1 and TRBJ1-2, with 7 nucleotides matching TRBD1. The CDR3 totals 14 residues. CDR1 SGHRS and CDR2 YFSETQ come from the germline V gene. With V trimmed by 2 bases and J by 2 bases, 3 bases remained unmatched. In DNA, the CDR3 is TGCGCCAGCAGCTTACTGGACAGGAACTATGGCTACACCTTC. Translation gives CASSLLDRNYGYTF.

The V gene is TRBV11-2, the J gene TRBJ1-6, with unresolved D. Between the trimmed V and J ends, which lost 5 bases and 7 bases, there was a span of 9 bases. CDR3 length: 13 residues. CDR1 is SGHAT and CDR2 is FQNNGV in the germline V gene. CDR3 region: CASSLAENSPLHF. CDR3 nucleotides: TGTGCCAGCAGCCTAGCCGAGAATTCACCCCTCCACTTT. Full variable domain (outside the CDR3, taken from reference TRBV11-2 and TRBJ1-6): EAGVAQSPRYKIIEKRQSVAFWCNPISGHATLYWYQQILGQGPKLLIQFQNNGVVDDSQLPKDRFSAERLKGVDSTLKIQPAKLEDSAVYLCASSLAENSPLHFGNGTRLTVT.

This clone was recorded only once. The chain employs TRBV2 and TRBJ1-4; 12 bases map to TRBD1. V trimming: 8 bases; J trimming: 10 bases; junction bases outside the gene matches: 8. Germline V gene sequence: CDR1 SNHLY, CDR2 FYNNEI. The length of the CDR3 is 14 residues. The CDR3 coding sequence is TGTGCCAGCGGCCGGGACAGGGGGCAGGGAAAACTGTTTTTT. This encodes CASGRDRGQGKLFF.

The rearrangement joins TRBV2 to TRBJ1-5; D is perhaps TRBD1 (5 bases). Germline CDR1 and CDR2: SNHLY and FYNNEI. V was cut by 2 bases and J by 5 bases, with 13 bases left in between. The CDR3 contains 15 residues. The CDR3 region has the DNA TGTGCCAGCAGTGAACCGGGGGGTAGAGATCAGCCCCAGCATTTT. Translation gives CASSEPGGRDQPQHF.

The genes are TRBV18 and TRBJ2-1; TRBD1 is a possible D gene (5 bases). The germline V and J ends were trimmed by 4 bases and 3 bases, with 13 bases remaining between them. The CDR3 spans 15 residues. Germline lookup yields CDR1 KGHSH and CDR2 LQKENI. The CDR3 DNA is TGTGCCAGCTCACTATTACCCGACAGCTACAATGAGCAGTTCTTC. It translates to CASSLLPDSYNEQFF.

The chain couples TRBV19 to TRBJ2-1, with D possibly TRBD2 on 5 matching bases. CDR3 size: 15 residues. Germline V gene lookup returns CDR1 LNHDA and CDR2 SQIVND (reference sequence). The V end was cut by 1 base, the J end by 0 bases, with 7 bases between. CDR3 amino acids: CASSIAGSSYNEQFF. The CDR3 region has the DNA TGTGCCAGTAGTATAGCGGGGTCCTCCTACAATGAGCAGTTCTTC.

This chain's CDR3 is CASSLNEGGDTQYF. Written as DNA, the CDR3 is TGTGCCAGCAGTTTGAACGAAGGGGGAGATACGCAGTATTTT. The V call is TRBV6-1, the J call TRBJ2-3; D may be TRBD1 (6 bases). The germline V gene has CDR1 MNHNS and CDR2 SASEGT. The CDR3 totals 14 residues. V lost 5 bases, J lost 5 bases, and 14 bases lay in between.

The chain has TRBV4-1 and TRBJ1-4; TRBD1 is a possible D gene (6 bases). The CDR3 is 16 residues long. Per the germline V gene, CDR1 is MGHRA and CDR2 is YSYEKL. V was shortened by 4 bases and J by 5 bases, with 17 bases between the two germline ends. The CDR3 DNA follows: TGCGCCAGCAGCCGCCAACAGGGTTGGGAGAATGAAAAACTGTTTTTT. Translating gives CASSRQQGWENEKLFF.

The rearrangement joins TRBV5-1 to TRBJ2-7; D remains ambiguous. Per the germline V gene, CDR1 is SGHRS and CDR2 is YFSETQ. The CDR3 is 15 residues long. Trimming stripped 0 bases from V and 0 bases from J, with 10 bases between. In nucleotides, the CDR3 is TGCGCCAGCAGCTTGGGGCGCGGCAGCTCCTACGAGCAGTACTTC. It codes for CASSLGRGSSYEQYF.

The V call is TRBV6-1, the J call TRBJ1-2; TRBD1 matches at 10 bases. CDR3 length equals 14 residues. Germline V gene lookup returns CDR1 MNHNS and CDR2 SASEGT. V lost 4 bases and J lost 4; bases outside the gene matches: 3. CDR3 region: CASSGTGGAYGYTF. The DNA for the CDR3 is TGTGCCAGCAGTGGGACAGGGGGAGCCTATGGCTACACCTTC.